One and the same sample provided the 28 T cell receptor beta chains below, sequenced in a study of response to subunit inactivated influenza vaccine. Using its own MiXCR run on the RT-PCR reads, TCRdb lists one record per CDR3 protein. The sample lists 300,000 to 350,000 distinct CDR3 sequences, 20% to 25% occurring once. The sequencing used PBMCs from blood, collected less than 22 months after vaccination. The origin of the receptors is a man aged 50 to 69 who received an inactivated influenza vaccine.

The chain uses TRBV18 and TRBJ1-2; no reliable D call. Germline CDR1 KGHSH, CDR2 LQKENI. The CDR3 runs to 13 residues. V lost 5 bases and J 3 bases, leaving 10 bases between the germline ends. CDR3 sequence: CASSDGQDYGYTF. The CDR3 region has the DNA TGTGCCAGCTCAGATGGGCAGGACTATGGCTACACCTTC.

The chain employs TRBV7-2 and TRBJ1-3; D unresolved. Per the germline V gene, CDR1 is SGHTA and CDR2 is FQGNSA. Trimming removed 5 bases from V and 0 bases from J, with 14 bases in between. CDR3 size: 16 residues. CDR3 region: CASSRSPPLSGNTIYF. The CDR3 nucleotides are TGTGCCAGCAGCCGATCCCCCCCCCTCTCTGGAAACACCATATATTTT.

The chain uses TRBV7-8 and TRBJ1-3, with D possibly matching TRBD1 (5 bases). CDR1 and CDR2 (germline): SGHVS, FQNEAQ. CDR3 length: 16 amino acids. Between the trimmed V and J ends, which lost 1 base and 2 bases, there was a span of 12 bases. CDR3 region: CASSLGGDLPGNTIYF. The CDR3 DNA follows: TGTGCCAGCAGCTTAGGGGGGGATCTTCCTGGAAACACCATATATTTT.

The CDR3, as DNA: TGTGCCAGCAGGCTTCCGGGACTAGCGAAGAGTAGCACAGATACGCAGTATTTT. It is translated as CASRLPGLAKSSTDTQYF. The chain uses TRBV6-2 or TRBV6-3 and TRBJ2-3, with 10 bases aligning to TRBD2. This CDR3 has 18 residues. The germline V gene has CDR1 MNHEY and CDR2 SVGEGT. Trimming at V came to 6 bases and at J to 0 bases, leaving 12 bases not matched to a gene.

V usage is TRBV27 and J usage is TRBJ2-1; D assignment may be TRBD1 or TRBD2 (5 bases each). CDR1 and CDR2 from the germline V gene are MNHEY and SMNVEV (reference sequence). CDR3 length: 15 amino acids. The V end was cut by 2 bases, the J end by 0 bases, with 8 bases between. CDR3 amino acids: CASSLRGPSYNEQFF. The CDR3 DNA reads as TGTGCCAGCAGTTTAAGGGGACCCTCCTACAATGAGCAGTTCTTC.

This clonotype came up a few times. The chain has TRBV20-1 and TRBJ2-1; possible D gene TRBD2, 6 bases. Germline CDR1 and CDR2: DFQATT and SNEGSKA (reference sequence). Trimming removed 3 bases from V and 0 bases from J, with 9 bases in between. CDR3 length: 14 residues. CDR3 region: CSASRGSSYNEQFF. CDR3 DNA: TGCAGTGCTAGCCGGGGGAGCTCCTACAATGAGCAGTTCTTC.

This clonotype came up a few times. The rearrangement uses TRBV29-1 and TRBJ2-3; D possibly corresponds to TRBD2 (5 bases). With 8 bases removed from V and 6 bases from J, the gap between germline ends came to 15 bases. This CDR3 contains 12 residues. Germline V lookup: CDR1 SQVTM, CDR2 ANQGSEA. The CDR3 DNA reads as TGCAGCCACCTGGCCGGGATCGATACGCAGTATTTT. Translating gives CSHLAGIDTQYF.

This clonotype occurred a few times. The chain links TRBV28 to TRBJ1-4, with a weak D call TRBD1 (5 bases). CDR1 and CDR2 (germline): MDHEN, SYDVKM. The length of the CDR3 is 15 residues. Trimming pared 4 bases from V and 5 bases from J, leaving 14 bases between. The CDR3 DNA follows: TGTGCCAGCAGTTCCCCCGGTGGGGGGAATGAAAAACTGTTTTTT. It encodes CASSSPGGGNEKLFF.

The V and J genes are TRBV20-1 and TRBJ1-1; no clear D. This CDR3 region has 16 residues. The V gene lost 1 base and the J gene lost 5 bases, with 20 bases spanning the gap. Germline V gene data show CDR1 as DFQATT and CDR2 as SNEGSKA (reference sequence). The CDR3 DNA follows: TGCAGTGCTAGAGGGTCGGCCAGGCAGCAGAGGACTGAAGCTTTCTTT. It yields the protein CSARGSARQQRTEAFF.

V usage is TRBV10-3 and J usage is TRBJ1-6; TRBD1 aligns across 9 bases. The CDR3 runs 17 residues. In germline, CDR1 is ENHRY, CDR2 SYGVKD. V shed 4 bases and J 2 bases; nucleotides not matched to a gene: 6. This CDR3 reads CAISATGGITYNSPLHF. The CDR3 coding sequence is TGTGCCATCAGTGCTACAGGGGGCATCACCTATAATTCACCCCTCCACTTT.

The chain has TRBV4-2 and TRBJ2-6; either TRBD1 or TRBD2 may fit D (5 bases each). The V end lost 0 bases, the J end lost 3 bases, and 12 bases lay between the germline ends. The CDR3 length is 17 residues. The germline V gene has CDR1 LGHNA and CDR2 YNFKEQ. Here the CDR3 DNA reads TGTGCCAGCAGCCAAGACATGAGAGGGGATGGGGCCAACGTCCTGACTTTC. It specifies CASSQDMRGDGANVLTF.

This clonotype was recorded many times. CDR3 amino acids: CASSQDVGATGNTIYF. DNA of the CDR3: TGTGCCAGCAGCCAAGATGTGGGGGCGACTGGAAACACCATATATTTT. The V call is TRBV4-2, the J call TRBJ1-3; possible D gene TRBD1, 6 bases. Germline CDR1 reads LGHNA; CDR2 reads YNFKEQ. CDR3 size: 16 residues. V was trimmed by 0 bases and J by 2 bases, leaving 11 bases between them.

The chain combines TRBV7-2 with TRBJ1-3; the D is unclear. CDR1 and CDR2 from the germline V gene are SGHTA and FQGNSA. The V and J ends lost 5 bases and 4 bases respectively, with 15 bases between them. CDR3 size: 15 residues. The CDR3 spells CASSLWTAVGNTIYF. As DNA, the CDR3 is TGTGCCAGCAGCCTTTGGACCGCCGTCGGAAACACCATATATTTT.

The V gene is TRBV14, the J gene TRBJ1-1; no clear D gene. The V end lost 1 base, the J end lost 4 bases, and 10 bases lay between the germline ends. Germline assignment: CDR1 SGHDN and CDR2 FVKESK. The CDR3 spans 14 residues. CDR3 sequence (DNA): TGTGCCAGCAGCCAAGCTCTGCAGGTCACTGAAGCTTTCTTT. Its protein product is CASSQALQVTEAFF.

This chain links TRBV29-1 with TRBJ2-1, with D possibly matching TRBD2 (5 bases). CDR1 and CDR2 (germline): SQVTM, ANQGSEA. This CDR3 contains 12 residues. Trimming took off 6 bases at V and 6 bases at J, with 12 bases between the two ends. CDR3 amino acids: CSVGRGSNEQFF. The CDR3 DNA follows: TGCAGCGTAGGACGGGGATCCAATGAGCAGTTCTTC.

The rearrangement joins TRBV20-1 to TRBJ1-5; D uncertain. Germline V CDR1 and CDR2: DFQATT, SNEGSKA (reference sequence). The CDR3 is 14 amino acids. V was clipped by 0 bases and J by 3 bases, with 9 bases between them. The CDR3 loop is CSARDQSYNQPQHF. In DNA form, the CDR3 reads TGCAGTGCTAGAGATCAATCCTACAATCAGCCCCAGCATTTT.

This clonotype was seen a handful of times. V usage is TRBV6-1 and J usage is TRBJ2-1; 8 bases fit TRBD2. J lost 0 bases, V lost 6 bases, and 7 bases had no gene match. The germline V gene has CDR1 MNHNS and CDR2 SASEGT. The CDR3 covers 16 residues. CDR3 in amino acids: CASRRKSGSSYNEQFF. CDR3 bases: TGTGCCAGCAGACGGAAAAGCGGGAGCTCCTACAATGAGCAGTTCTTC.

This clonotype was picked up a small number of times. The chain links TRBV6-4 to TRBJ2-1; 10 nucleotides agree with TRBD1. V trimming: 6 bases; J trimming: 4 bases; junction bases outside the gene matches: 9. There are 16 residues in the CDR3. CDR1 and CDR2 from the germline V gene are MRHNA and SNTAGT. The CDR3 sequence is CASSLTGTGEYNEQFF. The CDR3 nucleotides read TGTGCCAGCAGCCTGACTGGGACAGGGGAATACAATGAGCAGTTCTTC.

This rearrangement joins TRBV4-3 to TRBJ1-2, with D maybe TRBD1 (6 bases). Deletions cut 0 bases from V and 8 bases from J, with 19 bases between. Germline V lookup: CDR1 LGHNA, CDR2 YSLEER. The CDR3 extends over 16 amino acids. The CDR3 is CASSQDWTNSGEGYTF. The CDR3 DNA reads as TGCGCCAGCAGCCAAGATTGGACAAACTCAGGGGAAGGCTACACCTTC.

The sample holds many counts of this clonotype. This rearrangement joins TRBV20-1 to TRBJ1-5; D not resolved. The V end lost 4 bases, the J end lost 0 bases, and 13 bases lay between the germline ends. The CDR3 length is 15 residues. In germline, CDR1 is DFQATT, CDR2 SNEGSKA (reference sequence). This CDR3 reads CSAISISSSNQPQHF. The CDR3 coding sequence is TGCAGTGCTATTTCCATTTCCTCTAGCAATCAGCCCCAGCATTTT.

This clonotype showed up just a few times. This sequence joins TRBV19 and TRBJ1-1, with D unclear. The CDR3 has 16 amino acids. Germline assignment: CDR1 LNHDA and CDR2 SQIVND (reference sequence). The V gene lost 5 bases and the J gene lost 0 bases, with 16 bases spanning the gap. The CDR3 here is CASSSPGEELNTEAFF. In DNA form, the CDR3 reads TGTGCCAGTAGTTCCCCCGGTGAAGAACTGAACACTGAAGCTTTCTTT.

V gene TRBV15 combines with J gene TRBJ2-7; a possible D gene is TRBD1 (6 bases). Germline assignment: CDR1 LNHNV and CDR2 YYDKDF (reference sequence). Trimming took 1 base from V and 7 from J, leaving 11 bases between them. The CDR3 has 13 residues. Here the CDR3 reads CATSRVGGGEQYF. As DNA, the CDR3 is TGTGCCACCAGCAGAGTTGGGGGCGGGGAGCAGTACTTC. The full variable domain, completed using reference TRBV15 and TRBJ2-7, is DAMVIQNPRYQVTQFGKPVTLSCSQTLNHNVMYWYQQKSSQAPKLLFHYYDKDFNNEADTPDNFQSRRPNTSFCFLDIRSPGLGDTAMYLCATSRVGGGEQYFGPGTRLTVT.

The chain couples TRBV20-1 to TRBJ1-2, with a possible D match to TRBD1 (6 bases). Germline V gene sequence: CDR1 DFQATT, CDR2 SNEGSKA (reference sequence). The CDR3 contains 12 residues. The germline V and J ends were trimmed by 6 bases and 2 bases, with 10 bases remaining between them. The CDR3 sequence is CSARGRNYGYTF. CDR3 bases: TGCAGTGCCAGGGGCCGGAACTATGGCTACACCTTC.

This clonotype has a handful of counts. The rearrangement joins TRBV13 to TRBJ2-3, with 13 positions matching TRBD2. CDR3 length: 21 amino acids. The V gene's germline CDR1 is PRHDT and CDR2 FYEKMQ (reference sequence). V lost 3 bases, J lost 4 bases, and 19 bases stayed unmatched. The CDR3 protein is CASSFTSGRARWPSDPDTQYF. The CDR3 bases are TGTGCCAGCAGCTTTACTAGCGGGAGGGCACGGTGGCCGTCAGATCCAGATACGCAGTATTTT.

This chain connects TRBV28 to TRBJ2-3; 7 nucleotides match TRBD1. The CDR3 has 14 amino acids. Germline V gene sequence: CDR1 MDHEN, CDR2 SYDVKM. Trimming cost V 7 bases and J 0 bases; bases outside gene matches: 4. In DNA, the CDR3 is TGTGCCAGCATGGGACAGCCGAGCACAGATACGCAGTATTTT. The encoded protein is CASMGQPSTDTQYF.

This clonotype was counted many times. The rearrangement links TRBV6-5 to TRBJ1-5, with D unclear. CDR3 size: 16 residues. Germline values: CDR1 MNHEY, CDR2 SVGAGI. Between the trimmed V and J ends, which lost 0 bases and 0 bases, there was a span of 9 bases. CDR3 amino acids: CASSYSTGYSNQPQHF. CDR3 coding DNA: TGTGCCAGCAGTTACTCGACCGGCTATAGCAATCAGCCCCAGCATTTT.

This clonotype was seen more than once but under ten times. CDR3 amino acids: CAISELGQGSQPQHF. For the CDR3, the DNA is TGTGCCATCAGTGAGTTGGGACAGGGTAGTCAGCCCCAGCATTTT. The chain recombines TRBV10-3 with TRBJ1-5; TRBD1 agrees at 9 bases. With V trimmed by 1 base and J by 6 bases, 4 bases remained unmatched. The germline gives CDR1 ENHRY, CDR2 SYGVKD. The CDR3 has 15 amino acids.

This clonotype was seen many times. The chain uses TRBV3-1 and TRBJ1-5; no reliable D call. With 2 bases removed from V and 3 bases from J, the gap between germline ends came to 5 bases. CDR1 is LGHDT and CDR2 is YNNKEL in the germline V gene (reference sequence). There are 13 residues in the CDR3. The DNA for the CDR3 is TGTGCCAGCAGCCAATTCTTCAATCAGCCCCAGCATTTT. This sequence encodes CASSQFFNQPQHF.